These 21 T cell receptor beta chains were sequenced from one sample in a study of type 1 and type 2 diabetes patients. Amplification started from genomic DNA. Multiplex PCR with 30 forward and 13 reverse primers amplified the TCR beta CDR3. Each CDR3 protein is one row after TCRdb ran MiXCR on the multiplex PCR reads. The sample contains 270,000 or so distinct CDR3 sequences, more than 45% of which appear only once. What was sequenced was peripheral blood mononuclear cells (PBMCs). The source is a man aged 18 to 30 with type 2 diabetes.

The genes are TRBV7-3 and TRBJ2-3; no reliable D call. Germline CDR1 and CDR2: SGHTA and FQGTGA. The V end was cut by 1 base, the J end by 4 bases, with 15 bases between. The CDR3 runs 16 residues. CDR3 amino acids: CASSLMALSRADTQYF. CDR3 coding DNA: TGTGCCAGCAGCTTAATGGCCCTTTCCCGCGCAGATACGCAGTATTTT. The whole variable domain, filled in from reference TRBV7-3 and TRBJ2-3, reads GAGVSQTPSNKVTEKGKYVELRCDPISGHTALYWYRQSLGQGPEFLIYFQGTGAADDSGLPNDRFFAVRPEGSVSTLKIQRTERGDSAVYLCASSLMALSRADTQYFGPGTRLTVL.

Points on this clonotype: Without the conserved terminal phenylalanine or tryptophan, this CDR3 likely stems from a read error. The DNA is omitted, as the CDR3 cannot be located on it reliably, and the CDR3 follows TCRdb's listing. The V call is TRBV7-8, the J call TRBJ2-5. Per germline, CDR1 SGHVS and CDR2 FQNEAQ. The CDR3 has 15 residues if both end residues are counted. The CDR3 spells CASSLRSIPGAPVEL.

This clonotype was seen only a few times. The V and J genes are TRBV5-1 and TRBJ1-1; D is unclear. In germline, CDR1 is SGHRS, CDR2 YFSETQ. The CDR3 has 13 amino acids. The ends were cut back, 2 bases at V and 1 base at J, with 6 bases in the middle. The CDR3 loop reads CASSFAANTEAFF. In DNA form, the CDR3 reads TGCGCCAGCAGCTTTGCCGCGAACACTGAAGCTTTCTTT.

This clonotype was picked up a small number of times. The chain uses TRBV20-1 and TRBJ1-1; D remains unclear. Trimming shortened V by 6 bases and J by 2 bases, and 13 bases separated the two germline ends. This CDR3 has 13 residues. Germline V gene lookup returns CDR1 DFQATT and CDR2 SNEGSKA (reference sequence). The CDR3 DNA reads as TGCAGTGCACGCGGGGAGGCAAACACTGAAGCTTTCTTT. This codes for CSARGEANTEAFF.

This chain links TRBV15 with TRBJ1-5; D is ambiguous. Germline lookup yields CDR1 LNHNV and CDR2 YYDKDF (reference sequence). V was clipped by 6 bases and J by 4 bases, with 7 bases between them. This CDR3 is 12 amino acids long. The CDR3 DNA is TGTGCCACCAGTGAGAATAATCAGCCCCAGCATTTT. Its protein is CATSENNQPQHF.

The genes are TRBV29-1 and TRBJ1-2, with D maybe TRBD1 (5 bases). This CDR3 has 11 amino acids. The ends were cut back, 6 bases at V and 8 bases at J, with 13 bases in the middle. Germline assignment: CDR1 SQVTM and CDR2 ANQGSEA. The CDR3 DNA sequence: TGCAGCGTAGGCGAGGGGCACGGCTACACCTTC. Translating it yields CSVGEGHGYTF. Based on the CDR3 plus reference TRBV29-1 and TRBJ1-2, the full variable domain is SAVISQKPSRDICQRGTSLTIQCQVDSQVTMMFWYRQQPGQSLTLIATANQGSEATYESGFVIDKFPISRPNLTFSTLTVSNMSPEDSSIYLCSVGEGHGYTFGSGTRLTVV.

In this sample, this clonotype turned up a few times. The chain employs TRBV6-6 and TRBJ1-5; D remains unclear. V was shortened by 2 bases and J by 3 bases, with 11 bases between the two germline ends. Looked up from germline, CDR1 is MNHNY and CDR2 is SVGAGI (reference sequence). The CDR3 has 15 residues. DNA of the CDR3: TGTGCCAGCAGTTACGGGCCCCAGGACAATCAGCCCCAGCATTTT. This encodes CASSYGPQDNQPQHF.

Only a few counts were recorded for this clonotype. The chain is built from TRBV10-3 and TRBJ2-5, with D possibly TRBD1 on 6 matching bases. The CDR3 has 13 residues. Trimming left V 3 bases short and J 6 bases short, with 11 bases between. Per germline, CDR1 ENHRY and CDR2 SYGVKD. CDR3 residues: CAISEEQGKTQYF. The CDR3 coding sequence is TGTGCCATCAGTGAAGAACAGGGAAAGACCCAGTACTTC.

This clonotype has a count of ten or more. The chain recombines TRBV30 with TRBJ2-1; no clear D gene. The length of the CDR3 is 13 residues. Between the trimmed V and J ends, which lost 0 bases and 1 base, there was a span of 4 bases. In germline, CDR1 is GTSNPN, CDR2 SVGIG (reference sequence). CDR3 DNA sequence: TGTGCCTGGAGTGTTGGTTCCTACAATGAGCAGTTCTTC. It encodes CAWSVGSYNEQFF.

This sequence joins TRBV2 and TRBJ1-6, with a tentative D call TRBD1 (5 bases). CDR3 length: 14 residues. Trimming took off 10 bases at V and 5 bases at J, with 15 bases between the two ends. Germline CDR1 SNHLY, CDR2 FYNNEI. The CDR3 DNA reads TGTGCCATCCTCCGGGACCCAAATAATTCACCCCTCCACTTT. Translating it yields CAILRDPNNSPLHF.

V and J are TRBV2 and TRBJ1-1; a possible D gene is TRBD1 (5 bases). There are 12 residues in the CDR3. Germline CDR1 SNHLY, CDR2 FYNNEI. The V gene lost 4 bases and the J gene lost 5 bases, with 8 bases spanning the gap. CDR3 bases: TGTGCCAGCAGTGGGACACAAACTGAAGCTTTCTTT. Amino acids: CASSGTQTEAFF.

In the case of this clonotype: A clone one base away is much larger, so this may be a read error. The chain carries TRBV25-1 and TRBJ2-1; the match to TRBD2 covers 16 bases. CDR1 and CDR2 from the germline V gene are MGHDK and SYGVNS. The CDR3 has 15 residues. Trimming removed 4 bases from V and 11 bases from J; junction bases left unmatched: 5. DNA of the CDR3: TGTGCCAGCAGTGGGGGACTAGCGGGAGGGACTAAGCAGTTCTTC. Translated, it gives CASSGGLAGGTKQFF.

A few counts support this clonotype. CDR3 sequence (DNA): TGTGCCAGCAGTATGACTCCAATCACTGAAGCTTTCTTT. This sequence encodes CASSMTPITEAFF. The V and J genes are TRBV6-5 and TRBJ1-1; D ambiguous. The CDR3 consists of 13 residues. Germline CDR1 and CDR2: MNHEY and SVGAGI. V dropped 5 bases and J dropped 4 bases, with 11 bases sitting between them.

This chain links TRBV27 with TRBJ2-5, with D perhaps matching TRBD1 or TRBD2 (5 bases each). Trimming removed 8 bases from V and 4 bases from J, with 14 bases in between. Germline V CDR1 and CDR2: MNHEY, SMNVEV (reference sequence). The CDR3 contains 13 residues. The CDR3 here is CASGGSERETQYF. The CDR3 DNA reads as TGTGCCAGCGGGGGTTCGGAACGAGAGACCCAGTACTTC.

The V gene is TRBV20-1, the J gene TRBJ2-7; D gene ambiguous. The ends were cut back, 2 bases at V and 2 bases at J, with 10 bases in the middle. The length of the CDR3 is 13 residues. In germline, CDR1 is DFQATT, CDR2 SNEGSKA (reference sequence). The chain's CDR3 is CSARHPLPYEQYF. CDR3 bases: TGCAGTGCTAGACACCCTCTTCCCTACGAGCAGTACTTC.

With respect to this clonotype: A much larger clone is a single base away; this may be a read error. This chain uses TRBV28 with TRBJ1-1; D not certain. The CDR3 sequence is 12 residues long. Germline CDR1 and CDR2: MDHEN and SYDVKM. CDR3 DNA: TGTGCCAGCAGTTTACTGAACACTGAAGCTCTCTTT. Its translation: CASSLLNTEALF.

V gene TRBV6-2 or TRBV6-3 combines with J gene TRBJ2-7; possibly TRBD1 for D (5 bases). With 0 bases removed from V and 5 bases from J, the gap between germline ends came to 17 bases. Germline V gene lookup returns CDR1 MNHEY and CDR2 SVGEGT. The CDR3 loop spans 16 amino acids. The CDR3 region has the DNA TGTGCCAGCAGTTACTCGAGACTGGGGCCGGTCCACGAGCAGTACTTC. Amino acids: CASSYSRLGPVHEQYF.

The CDR3 DNA follows: TGCGCCAGCAGCGGTTCCCTCTATGGCTACACCTTC. Protein product: CASSGSLYGYTF. The chain is built from TRBV5-1 and TRBJ1-2; the D is unclear. The V end was cut by 4 bases, the J end by 4 bases, with 8 bases between. This CDR3 spans 12 amino acids. CDR1 is SGHRS, CDR2 YFSETQ, per germline.

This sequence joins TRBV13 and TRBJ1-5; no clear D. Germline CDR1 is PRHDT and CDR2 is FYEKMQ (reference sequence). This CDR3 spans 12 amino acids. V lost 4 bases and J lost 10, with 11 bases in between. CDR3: CASSSQRGPQHF. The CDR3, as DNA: TGTGCCAGCAGCTCCCAGCGGGGTCCCCAGCATTTT.

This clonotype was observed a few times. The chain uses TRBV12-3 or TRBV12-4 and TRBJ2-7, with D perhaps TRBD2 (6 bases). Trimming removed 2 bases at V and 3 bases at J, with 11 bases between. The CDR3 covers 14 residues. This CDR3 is CASSLPGAIYEQYF. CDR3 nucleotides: TGTGCCAGCAGTTTACCGGGAGCGATCTACGAGCAGTACTTC.

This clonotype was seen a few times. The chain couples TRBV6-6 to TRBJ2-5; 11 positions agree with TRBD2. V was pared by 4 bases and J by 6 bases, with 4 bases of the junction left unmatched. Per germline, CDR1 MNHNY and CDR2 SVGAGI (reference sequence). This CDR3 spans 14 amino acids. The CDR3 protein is CASSLAGGQKTQYF. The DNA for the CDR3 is TGTGCCAGCAGTTTAGCGGGGGGGCAGAAGACCCAGTACTTC.